The clone carrying this T cell receptor beta chain was picked up many times. Amplification of TCR alpha and beta CDR3 regions from RNA used iRepertoire nested multiplex PCR. A single record per CDR3 protein comes from TCRdb applying MiXCR to the multiplex PCR reads. The table shows 170,000 or so distinct CDR3 sequences, with around 45% occurring only once. This sample was taken from a study of glioma-infiltrating T cells. Germline values: CDR1 LNHDA, CDR2 SQIVND (reference sequence). The CDR3 extends over 13 amino acids. The germline V and J ends were trimmed by 2 bases and 4 bases, with 9 bases remaining between them.

The sample was glioma tissue, nonneoplastic brain tissue, or PBMCs (not recorded which). The gene calls are TRBV19 and TRBJ2-7; no clear D gene. This TCR was sampled from a human donor with low-grade glioma or glioblastoma, undergoing nonglioma brain surgery, or in good health (not recorded which). The DNA for the CDR3 is TGTGCCAGTAGTATATCCACTGGATACGAGCAGTACTTC. This sequence encodes CASSISTGYEQYF.